This TCR beta chain was identified during a study of blood T cells in healthy people across ages. Trimming removed 8 bases from V and 8 bases from J; junction bases left unmatched: 5. The CDR3 is 13 amino acids. The germline V gene has CDR1 MGHRA and CDR2 YSYEKL. Study-wide results and caveats: Naive T cell percentage showed a strong correlation with TCR beta diversity. Versus aged donors, long-lived donors had higher diversity and more naive CD4+ cells. TCR beta diversity per million T cells fell roughly linearly with age.

Through a sample-barcoded 5' primer and a J-beta primer mix, a second PCR was run for roughly 7 to 12 cycles. All cDNA molecules were each tagged by a template-switch adaptor with 12 random nucleotides. TCRdb re-derived calls from the 5' RACE reads in MiXCR, one entry per CDR3 protein. The sample comprises hundreds of thousands of distinct CDR3 sequences, around 43% of which are singletons, and about 30% rests with the top ten. For this clonotype: What it binds is unknown.

Sequenced input: blood. The V call is TRBV4-1, the J call TRBJ2-1; 11 nucleotides agree with TRBD2. The clonotype originates from a man aged 80 or over in good health. The CDR3 reads CASASGRRDEQFF. In DNA, the CDR3 is TGCGCCAGCGCTAGCGGGAGGAGGGATGAGCAGTTCTTC.